This T cell receptor (beta chain) was observed in a study of preoperative IRX-2 immunotherapy in early breast cancer. The CDR3 length is 13 residues. Looked up from germline, CDR1 is SGHVT and CDR2 is SQSDAQ. Trimming took 5 bases from V and 2 from J, leaving 9 bases between them. Sample treatment: preoperative locoregional IRX-2 cytokine immunotherapy. Patients received preoperative, locoregional IRX-2 cytokine immunotherapy in a phase Ib study. Measured with immunoSEQ multiplex PCR; TCRdb has only the in-frame clones, and not every one. The sample lists roughly 34,000 clones; about 90% were seen once.

This clonotype was obtained from a human donor with breast cancer. V and J are TRBV7-4 and TRBJ1-2; D is unclear. The sequences come from tumor tissue, collected after IRX-2 immunotherapy. The CDR3 DNA follows: TGTGCCAGCAGCCGGACGGCGAACTATGGCTACACCTTC. Protein: CASSRTANYGYTF.